Sequencing of this T cell receptor beta chain was carried out in a study of vaccination effects on CD4 cells after COVID-19. Sequencing used immunoSEQ multiplex PCR; TCRdb keeps in-frame clones, though not all of them. The sample has 45,000 to 50,000 clones; 50% to 70% are singletons. Only a few counts were recorded for this clone. Its antigen is unidentified. CDR1 and CDR2 (germline): SGHAT, FQNNGV. V was shortened by 5 bases and J by 0 bases, with 8 bases between the two germline ends. This CDR3 has 14 amino acids. Subsequent to approximately 11 days of culture, CD4+ T cells were isolated. All vaccine recipients tested negative for nucleocapsid antibodies and had never contracted SARS-CoV-2 infection. On day 3 and again on day 7, half the medium was replaced with IL-2 medium.

Here the sequenced sample was CD4+ T cells from PBMCs cultured without peptide, taken before COVID-19 vaccination. The receptor was derived from a human donor who received a COVID-19 vaccine. This chain links TRBV11-2 with TRBJ1-3; unclear D gene. CDR3 sequence reads: CASSGGFSGNTIYF. CDR3 nucleotide sequence: TGTGCCAGCAGCGGAGGCTTCTCTGGAAACACCATATATTTT.